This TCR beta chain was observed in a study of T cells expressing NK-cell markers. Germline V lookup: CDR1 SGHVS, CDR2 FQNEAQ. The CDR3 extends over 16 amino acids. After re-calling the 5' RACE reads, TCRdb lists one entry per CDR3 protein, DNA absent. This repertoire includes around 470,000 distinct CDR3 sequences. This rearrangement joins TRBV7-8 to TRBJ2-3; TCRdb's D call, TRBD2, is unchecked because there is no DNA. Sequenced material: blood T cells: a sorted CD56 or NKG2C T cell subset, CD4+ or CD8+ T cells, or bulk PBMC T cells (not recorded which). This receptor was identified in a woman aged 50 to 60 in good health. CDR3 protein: CASSPPSGTRVVTQYF.